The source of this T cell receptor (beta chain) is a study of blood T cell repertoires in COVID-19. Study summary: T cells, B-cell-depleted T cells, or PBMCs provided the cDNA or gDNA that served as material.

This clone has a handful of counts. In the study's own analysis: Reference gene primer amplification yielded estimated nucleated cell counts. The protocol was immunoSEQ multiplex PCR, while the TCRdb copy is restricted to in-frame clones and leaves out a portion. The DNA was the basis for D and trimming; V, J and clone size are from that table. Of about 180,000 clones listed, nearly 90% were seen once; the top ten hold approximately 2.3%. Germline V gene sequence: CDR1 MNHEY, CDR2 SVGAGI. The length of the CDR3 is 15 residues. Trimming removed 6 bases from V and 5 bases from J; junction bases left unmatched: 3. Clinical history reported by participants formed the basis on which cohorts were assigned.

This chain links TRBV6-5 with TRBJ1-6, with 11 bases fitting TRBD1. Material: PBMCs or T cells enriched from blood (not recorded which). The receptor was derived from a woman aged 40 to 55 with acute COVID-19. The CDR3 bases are TGTGCCAGCAGACAGGACAGGGGGCATAATTCACCCCTCCACTTT. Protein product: CASRQDRGHNSPLHF.